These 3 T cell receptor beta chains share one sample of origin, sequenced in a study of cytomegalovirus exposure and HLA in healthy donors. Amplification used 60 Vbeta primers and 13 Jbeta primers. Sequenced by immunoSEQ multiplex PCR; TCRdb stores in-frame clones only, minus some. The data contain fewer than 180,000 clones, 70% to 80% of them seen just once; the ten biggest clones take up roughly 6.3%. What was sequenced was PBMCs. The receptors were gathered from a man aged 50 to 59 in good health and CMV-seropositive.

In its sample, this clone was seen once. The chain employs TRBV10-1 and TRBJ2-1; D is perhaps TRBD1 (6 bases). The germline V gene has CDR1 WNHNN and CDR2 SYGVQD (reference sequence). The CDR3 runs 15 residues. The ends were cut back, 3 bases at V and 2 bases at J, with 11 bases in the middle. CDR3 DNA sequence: TGCGCCAGCAGTGAAACAGGGAACACCTACAATGAGCAGTTCTTC. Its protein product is CASSETGNTYNEQFF.

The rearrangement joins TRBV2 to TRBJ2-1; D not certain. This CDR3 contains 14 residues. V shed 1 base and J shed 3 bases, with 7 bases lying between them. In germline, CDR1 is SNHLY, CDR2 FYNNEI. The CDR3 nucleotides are TGTGCCAGCAGTGAAGTGAGAAACTACAATGAGCAGTTCTTC. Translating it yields CASSEVRNYNEQFF.

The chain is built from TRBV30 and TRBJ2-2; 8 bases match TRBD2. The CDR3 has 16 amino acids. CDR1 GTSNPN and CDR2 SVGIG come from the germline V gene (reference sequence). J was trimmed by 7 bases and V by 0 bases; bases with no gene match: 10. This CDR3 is CAWSVTSGRLGGELFF. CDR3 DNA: TGTGCCTGGAGTGTAACCAGCGGGAGATTGGGCGGGGAGCTGTTTTTT.